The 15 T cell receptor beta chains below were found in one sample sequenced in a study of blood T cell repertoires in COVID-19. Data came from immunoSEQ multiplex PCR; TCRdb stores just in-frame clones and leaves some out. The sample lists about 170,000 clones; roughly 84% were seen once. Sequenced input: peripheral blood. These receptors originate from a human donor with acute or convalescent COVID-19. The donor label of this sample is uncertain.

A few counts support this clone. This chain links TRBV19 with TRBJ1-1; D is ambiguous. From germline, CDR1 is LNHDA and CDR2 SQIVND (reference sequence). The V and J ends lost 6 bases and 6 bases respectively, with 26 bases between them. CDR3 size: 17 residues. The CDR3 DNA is TGTGCCAGTAGCGCTAAAGGTGTTCTAGGAGGTTGGGCTGAAGCTTTCTTT. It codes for CASSAKGVLGGWAEAFF.

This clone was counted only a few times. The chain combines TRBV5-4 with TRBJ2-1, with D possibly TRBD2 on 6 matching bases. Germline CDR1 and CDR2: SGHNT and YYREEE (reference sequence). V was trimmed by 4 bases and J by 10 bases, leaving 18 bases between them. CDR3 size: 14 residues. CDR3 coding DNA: TGTGCCAGCAGCCCCTCAACCGGGAGAGTGGAGCAGTTCTTC. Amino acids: CASSPSTGRVEQFF.

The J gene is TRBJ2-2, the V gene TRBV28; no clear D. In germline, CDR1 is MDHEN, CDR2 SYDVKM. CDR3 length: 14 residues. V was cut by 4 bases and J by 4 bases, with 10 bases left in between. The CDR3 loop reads CASSSPPGTGELFF. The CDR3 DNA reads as TGTGCCAGCAGTTCCCCACCGGGCACCGGGGAGCTGTTTTTT.

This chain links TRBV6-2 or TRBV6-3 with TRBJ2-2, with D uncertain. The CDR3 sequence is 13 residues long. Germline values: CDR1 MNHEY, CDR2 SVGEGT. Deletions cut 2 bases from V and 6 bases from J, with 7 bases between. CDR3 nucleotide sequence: TGTGCCAGCAGTTACCGGGTAGCCGGGGAGCTGTTTTTT. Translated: CASSYRVAGELFF.

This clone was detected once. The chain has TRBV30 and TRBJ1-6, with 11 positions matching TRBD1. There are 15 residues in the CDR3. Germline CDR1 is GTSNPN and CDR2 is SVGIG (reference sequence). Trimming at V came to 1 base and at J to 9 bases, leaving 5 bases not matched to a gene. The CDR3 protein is CAWSGRDRGGSPLHF. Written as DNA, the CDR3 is TGTGCCTGGAGTGGCCGGGACAGGGGGGGTTCACCCCTCCACTTT.

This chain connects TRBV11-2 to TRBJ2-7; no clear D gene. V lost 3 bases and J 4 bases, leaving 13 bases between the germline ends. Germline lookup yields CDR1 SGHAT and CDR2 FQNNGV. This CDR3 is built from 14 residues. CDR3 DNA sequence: TGTGCCAGCAGCTTCAGGCTGTCGAATTACGAGCAGTACTTC. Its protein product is CASSFRLSNYEQYF.

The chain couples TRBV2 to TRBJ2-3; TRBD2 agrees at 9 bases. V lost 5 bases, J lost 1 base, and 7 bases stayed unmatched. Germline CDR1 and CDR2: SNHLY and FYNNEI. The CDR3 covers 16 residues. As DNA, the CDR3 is TGTGCCAGCAGTAGATCATGGACTAGCGGCACAGATACGCAGTATTTT. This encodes CASSRSWTSGTDTQYF.

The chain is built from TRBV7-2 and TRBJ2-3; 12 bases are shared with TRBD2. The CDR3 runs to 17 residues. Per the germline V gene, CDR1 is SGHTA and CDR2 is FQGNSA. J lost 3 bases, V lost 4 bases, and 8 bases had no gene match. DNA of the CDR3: TGTGCCAGCAGCTCTCAACCTAGCGGGAGGGGAACAGATACGCAGTATTTT. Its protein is CASSSQPSGRGTDTQYF.

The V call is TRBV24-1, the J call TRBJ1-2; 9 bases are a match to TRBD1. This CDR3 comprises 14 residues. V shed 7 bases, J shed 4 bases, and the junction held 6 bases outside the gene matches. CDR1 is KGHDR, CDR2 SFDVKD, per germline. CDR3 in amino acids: CATSRDREPYGYTF. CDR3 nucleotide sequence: TGTGCCACCAGCAGGGACAGGGAACCCTATGGCTACACCTTC.

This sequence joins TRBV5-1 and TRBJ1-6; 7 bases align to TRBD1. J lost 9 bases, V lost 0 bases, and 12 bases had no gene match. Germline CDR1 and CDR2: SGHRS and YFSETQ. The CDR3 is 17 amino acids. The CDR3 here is CASSLASGRGIGSPLHF. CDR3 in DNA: TGCGCCAGCAGCTTGGCCAGCGGCAGGGGGATTGGTTCACCCCTCCACTTT.

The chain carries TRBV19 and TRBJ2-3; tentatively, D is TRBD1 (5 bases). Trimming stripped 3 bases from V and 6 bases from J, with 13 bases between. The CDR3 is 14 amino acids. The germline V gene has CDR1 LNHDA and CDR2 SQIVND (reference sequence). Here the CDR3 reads CASSIPQGADTQYF. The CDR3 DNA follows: TGTGCCAGTAGTATCCCGCAGGGCGCGGATACGCAGTATTTT.

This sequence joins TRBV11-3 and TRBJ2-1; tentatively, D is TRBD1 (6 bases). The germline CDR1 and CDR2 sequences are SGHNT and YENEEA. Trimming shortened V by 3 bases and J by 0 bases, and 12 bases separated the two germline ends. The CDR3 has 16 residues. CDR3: CASSFRGKSSYNEQFF. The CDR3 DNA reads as TGTGCCAGCAGCTTTAGGGGGAAAAGCTCCTACAATGAGCAGTTCTTC.

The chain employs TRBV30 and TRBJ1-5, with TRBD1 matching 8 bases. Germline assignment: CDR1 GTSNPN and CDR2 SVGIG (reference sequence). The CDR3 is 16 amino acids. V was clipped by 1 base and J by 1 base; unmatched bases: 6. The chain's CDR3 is CAWSASDRASNQPQHF. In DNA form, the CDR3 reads TGTGCCTGGAGTGCTTCGGACAGGGCAAGCAATCAGCCCCAGCATTTT.

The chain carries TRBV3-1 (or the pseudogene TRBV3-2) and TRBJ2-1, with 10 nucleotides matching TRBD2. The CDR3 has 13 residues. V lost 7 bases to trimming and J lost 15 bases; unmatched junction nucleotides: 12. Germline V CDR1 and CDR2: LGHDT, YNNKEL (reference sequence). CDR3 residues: CASTIKGSGRLFF. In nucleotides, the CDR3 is TGTGCCAGCACCATAAAGGGTAGCGGGAGGCTGTTCTTC.

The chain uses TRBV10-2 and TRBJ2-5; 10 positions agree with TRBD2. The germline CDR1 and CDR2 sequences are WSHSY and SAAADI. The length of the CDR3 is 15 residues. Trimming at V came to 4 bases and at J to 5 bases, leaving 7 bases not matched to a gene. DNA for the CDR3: TGCGCCAGCAGTGTGTCTAGCGGGGGCGGGGAGACCCAGTACTTC. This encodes CASSVSSGGGETQYF.